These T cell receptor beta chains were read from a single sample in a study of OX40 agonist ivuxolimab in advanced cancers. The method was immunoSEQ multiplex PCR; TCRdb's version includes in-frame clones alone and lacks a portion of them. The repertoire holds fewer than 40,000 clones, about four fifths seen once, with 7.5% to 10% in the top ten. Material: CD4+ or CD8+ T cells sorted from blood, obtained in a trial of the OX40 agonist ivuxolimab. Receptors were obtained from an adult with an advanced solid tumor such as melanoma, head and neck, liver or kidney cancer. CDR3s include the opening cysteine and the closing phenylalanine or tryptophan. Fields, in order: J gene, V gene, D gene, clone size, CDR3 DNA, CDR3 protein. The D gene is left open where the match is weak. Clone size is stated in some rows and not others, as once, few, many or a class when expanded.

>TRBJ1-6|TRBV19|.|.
TGTGCCAGTAGTGAACTCCAGGATTCACCCCTCCACTTT
CASSELQDSPLHF
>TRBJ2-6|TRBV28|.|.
TGTGCCAGCAGTTCTAGGGCCCTGCGGCTTAGCTCTGGGGCCAACGTCCTGACTTTC
CASSSRALRLSSGANVLTF
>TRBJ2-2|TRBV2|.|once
TGTGCCAGCAGTGGTGGGGAGCTGTTTTTT
CASSGGELFF
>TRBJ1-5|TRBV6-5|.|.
TGTGCCAGCAGTTTGGACGTCCGGGGCAATCAGCCCCAGCATTTT
CASSLDVRGNQPQHF
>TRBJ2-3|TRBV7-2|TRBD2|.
TGTGCCAGCAGCTCCTCCGGGGGGAGGGGTGATACGCAGTATTTT
CASSSSGGRGDTQYF
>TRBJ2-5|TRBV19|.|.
TGTGCCAGTAGTATGGAGAGCCGAGAGACCCAGTACTTC
CASSMESRETQYF
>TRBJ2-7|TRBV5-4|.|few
TGTGCCAGCAGCTTGGGGGGGCCCTACGAGCAGTACTTC
CASSLGGPYEQYF
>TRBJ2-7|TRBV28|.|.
TGTGCCAGCAGTTTTTCGTGGGGGAGTCCTTCGGAGAGGGAGCAGTACTTC
CASSFSWGSPSEREQYF
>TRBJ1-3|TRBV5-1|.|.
TGCGCCAGCAGCAGTACAGGGTACGGAAACACCATATATTTT
CASSSTGYGNTIYF
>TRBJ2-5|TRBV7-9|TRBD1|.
TGTGCCAGCAGCTTACCGGGACAGCTCCAAGAGACCCAGTACTTC
CASSLPGQLQETQYF
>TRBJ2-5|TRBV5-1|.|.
TGCGCCAGCAGCTTGGGGGGAGGTCAGGAGACCCAGTACTTC
CASSLGGGQETQYF
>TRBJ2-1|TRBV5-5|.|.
TGTGCCAGCAGCTTGCAACTTAGCTCCTACAATGAGCAGTTCTTC
CASSLQLSSYNEQFF
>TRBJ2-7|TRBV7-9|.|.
TGTGCCAGCAGCTTAGCTCCAGGCTCCTACGAGCAGTACTTC
CASSLAPGSYEQYF
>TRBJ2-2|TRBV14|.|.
TGTGCCAGCGGCAGTCGGGAGGAGCTGTTTTTT
CASGSREELFF
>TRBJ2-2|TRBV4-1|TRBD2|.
TGCGCCAGCAGCACCAGACCGGGACTAGCGGGAGTTCAAAACACCGGGGAGCTGTTTTTT
CASSTRPGLAGVQNTGELFF
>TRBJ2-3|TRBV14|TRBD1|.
TGTGCCAGCAGCCAAGCCCGCCAGGGGGCCGATACGCAGTATTTT
CASSQARQGADTQYF
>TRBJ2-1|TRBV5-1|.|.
TGCGCCAGCAGCTTTACCCGTCGGAACTACAATGAGCAGTTCTTC
CASSFTRRNYNEQFF
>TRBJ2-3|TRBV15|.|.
TGTGCCACCAGCAGGTTTGCTGGGCTTGGCACAGATACGCAGTATTTT
CATSRFAGLGTDTQYF
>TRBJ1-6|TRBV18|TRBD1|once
TGTGCCAGCTCTCAGGAGCACCCGGGACAGGTGACACCCCTCCACTTT
CASSQEHPGQVTPLHF
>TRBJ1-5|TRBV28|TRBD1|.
TGTGCCAGCAGCCAGGGACAGGTCGGCAATCAGCCCCAGCATTTT
CASSQGQVGNQPQHF
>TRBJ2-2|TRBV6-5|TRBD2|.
TGTGCCAGCAGACTAGCGGGGTTCGCCGGGGAGCTGTTTTTT
CASRLAGFAGELFF
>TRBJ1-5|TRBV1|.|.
TGCACCAGCAGCCGACAGGGAAGGTGCAATCAGCCCCAGCATTTT
CTSSRQGRCNQPQHF
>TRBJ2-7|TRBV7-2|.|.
TGTGCCAGCAGCTTAGCGCTCGGAAACTACGAGCAGTACTTC
CASSLALGNYEQYF
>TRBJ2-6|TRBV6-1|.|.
TGTGCCAGCAGTGAAGCAAGGACAGGGGCCAACGTCCTGACTTTC
CASSEARTGANVLTF
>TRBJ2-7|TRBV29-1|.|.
TGCAGCGTTGCCAGGGGAAGCAACGAGCAGTACTTC
CSVARGSNEQYF
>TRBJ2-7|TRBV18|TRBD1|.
TGTGCCAGCTCACCTGGGACCGGGACAGGGCCCCTCGAGCAGTACTTC
CASSPGTGTGPLEQYF
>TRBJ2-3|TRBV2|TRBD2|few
TGTGCCAGCAGGGGACTAGCGGGACGCACAGATACGCAGTATTTT
CASRGLAGRTDTQYF
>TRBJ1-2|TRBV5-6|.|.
TGTGCCAGCGGCGAAGGGTTTGTGGGCTACACCTTC
CASGEGFVGYTF
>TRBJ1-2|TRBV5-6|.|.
TGTGCCAGCAGCTTGTGGGGGTCTGGCTACACCTTC
CASSLWGSGYTF
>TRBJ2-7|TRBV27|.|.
TGTGCCAGCAGTTTATCGATGGGAGGCGAGCAGTACTTC
CASSLSMGGEQYF
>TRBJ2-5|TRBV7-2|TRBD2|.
TGTGCCAGCAGCTTGGCGGGAGGGGGAGAGACCCAGTACTTC
CASSLAGGGETQYF
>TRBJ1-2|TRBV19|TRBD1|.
TGTGCCAGTAGTATGGGGACAGGGGAAGATGGCTACACCTTC
CASSMGTGEDGYTF
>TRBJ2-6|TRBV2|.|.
TGTGCCAGCAGTCCCCGGACGGGACTGACTACCTCTGGGGCCAACGTCCTGACTTTC
CASSPRTGLTTSGANVLTF
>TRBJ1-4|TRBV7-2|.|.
TGTGCCAGCAGCTTAGAAACTAATGAAAAACTGTTTTTT
CASSLETNEKLFF
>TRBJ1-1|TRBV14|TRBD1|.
TGTGCCAGCAGCCGGGACAGGGTGATAGGGACTGAAGCTTTCTTT
CASSRDRVIGTEAFF
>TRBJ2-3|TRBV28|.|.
TGTGCCAGCAGTTTGCCCGCGGGCGCGGATACGCAGTATTTT
CASSLPAGADTQYF
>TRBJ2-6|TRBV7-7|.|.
TGTGCTAGCAGCTTAGGAGACTCTGGGGCCAACGTCCTGACTTTC
CASSLGDSGANVLTF
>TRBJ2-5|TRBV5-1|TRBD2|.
TGCGCCAGCAGCCCCAACCCGACTAGCAACTGGGAGACCCAGTACTTC
CASSPNPTSNWETQYF
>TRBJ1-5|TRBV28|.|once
TGTGCCAGCGTTCCGGGTGGGGCGGGCAATCAGCCCCAGCATTTT
CASVPGGAGNQPQHF
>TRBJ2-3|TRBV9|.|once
TGTGCCAGCAGCGTAGCCACAGATACGCAGTATTTT
CASSVATDTQYF
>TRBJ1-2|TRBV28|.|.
TGTGCCAGCAGTTACGGCAGGGGCAGCGGCTACACCTTC
CASSYGRGSGYTF
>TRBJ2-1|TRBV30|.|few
TGTGCCTGGAAGAGGGGGGCCGGGAATGAGCAGTTCTTC
CAWKRGAGNEQFF
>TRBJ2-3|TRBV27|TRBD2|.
TGTGCCAGCAGTAAATTGGGACTAGCGAAGGGCACAGATACGCAGTATTTT
CASSKLGLAKGTDTQYF
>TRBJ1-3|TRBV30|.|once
TGTGCCTGGAGGGGCGGGGGAAACACCATATATTTT
CAWRGGGNTIYF
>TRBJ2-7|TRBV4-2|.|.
TGTGCCAGCAGCACAAACAACTACGAGCAGTACTTC
CASSTNNYEQYF
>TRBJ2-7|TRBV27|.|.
TGTGCCAGCAGTTTCGGTCGGGACATCGCCTACGAGCAGTACTTC
CASSFGRDIAYEQYF
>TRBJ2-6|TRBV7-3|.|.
TGTGCCAGCAGCTTATACCAGGGATTCTCTGGGGCCAACGTCCTGACTTTC
CASSLYQGFSGANVLTF
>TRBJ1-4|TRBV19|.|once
TGTGCCAGTCGAGGGGTGCGGACTAATGAAAAACTGTTTTTT
CASRGVRTNEKLFF
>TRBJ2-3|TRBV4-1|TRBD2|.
TGCGCCAGCAGCCAAGGAACGGGAGGACACACAGATACGCAGTATTTT
CASSQGTGGHTDTQYF
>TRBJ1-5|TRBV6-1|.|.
TGTGCCAGCAGCCCTCAGAAAGGTAGCAATCAGCCCCAGCATTTT
CASSPQKGSNQPQHF
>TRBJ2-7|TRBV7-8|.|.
TGTGCCAGCAGCAAGAGGGGGTACGAGCAGTACTTC
CASSKRGYEQYF
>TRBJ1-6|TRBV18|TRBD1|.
TGTGCCAGCTCAACGGACAGGGTACGCCTCCACTTT
CASSTDRVRLHF
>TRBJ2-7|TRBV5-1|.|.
TGCGCCAGCAGTGCAGATGCCTACGAGCAGTACTTC
CASSADAYEQYF